The entry below describes one T cell receptor beta chain. The data belong to a study of cytomegalovirus exposure and HLA in healthy donors. The CDR3 is made up of 14 amino acids. Between the trimmed V and J ends, which lost 0 bases and 1 base, there was a span of 10 bases. Germline-derived CDR1 and CDR2 are GTSNPN and SVGIG (reference sequence). This PCR relied on a set of 60 Vbeta primers and 13 Jbeta primers. Produced via immunoSEQ multiplex PCR; TCRdb's table is partial and in-frame only. The sample contains under 200,000 clones, about 76% of which appear only once. Sequenced sample: PBMCs. This clonotype originated in a male donor in good health and CMV-seropositive. V usage is TRBV30 and J usage is TRBJ2-7; D perhaps matches TRBD2 (5 bases). The CDR3 DNA reads TGTGCCTGGAGTGTACGAGGGCAGTCCTACGAGCAGTACTTC. Its translation is CAWSVRGQSYEQYF.